A single sample gave rise to the 27 T cell receptor beta chains below, sequenced in a study of post-analysis software for immune sequencing data. These TCRs' antigens remain unknown. Study findings and constraints: Patients carried four or five TRBV segments more frequently than controls did, and TRBV5-6, TRBV5-1 and TRBV20-1 were among them.

TCR beta libraries were prepared from cDNA with unique molecular identifiers. A single record per CDR3 protein comes from TCRdb applying MiXCR to the PCR reads. The table has about 820,000 distinct CDR3 sequences, around 53% seen once. Input material: blood. The receptor source for this set is a girl between 10 and 17 years old with multiple sclerosis.

V usage is TRBV29-1 and J usage is TRBJ1-2; 11 positions match TRBD1. CDR3 length equals 15 residues. Germline lookup yields CDR1 SQVTM and CDR2 ANQGSEA. Trimming at V came to 7 bases and at J to 5 bases, leaving 12 bases not matched to a gene. CDR3 nucleotide sequence: TGCAGCGCCCCACACCGGGACAGGGGGAGTTATGGCTACACCTTC. Residues: CSAPHRDRGSYGYTF.

Remarks on this clonotype: At one end the junction does not follow the germline gene, possibly because of a read error. The V and J genes are TRBV20-1 and TRBJ2-7; maybe TRBD1 (6 bases). The CDR3 is 15 residues long. The germline V gene encodes CDR1 DFQATT and CDR2 SNEGSKA (reference sequence). The CDR3 DNA sequence: TGCAGTGCAGGGGGAGAGCATGTAGGGACCTACCAGCAGTACTTC. As protein: CSAGGEHVGTYQQYF.

This clonotype was seen a single time. The chain is built from TRBV7-3 and TRBJ2-6; D unresolved. The ends were cut back, 0 bases at V and 6 bases at J, with 6 bases in the middle. Germline-derived CDR1 and CDR2 are SGHTA and FQGTGA. The CDR3 spans 14 residues. CDR3 bases: TGTGCCAGCAGCTTAACGGATGTGGCCAACGTCCTGACTTTC. As protein: CASSLTDVANVLTF. Full variable domain (remainder filled in from reference TRBV7-3 and TRBJ2-6): GAGVSQTPSNKVTEKGKYVELRCDPISGHTALYWYRQSLGQGPEFLIYFQGTGAADDSGLPNDRFFAVRPEGSVSTLKIQRTERGDSAVYLCASSLTDVANVLTFGAGSRLTVL.

V gene TRBV29-1 combines with J gene TRBJ2-7; 8 nucleotides match TRBD2. Germline V gene lookup returns CDR1 SQVTM and CDR2 ANQGSEA. Trimming removed 1 base from V and 7 bases from J; junction bases left unmatched: 12. This CDR3 has 15 amino acids. The CDR3: CSVEARGGKSPEQYF. CDR3 in DNA: TGCAGCGTTGAAGCCCGCGGGGGGAAGTCCCCTGAGCAGTACTTC.

This clonotype has more than one count but fewer than ten. The V gene is TRBV30, the J gene TRBJ2-7; perhaps TRBD2 as D (6 bases). Germline V gene lookup returns CDR1 GTSNPN and CDR2 SVGIG (reference sequence). The V end lost 3 bases, the J end lost 3 bases, and 12 bases lay between the germline ends. The CDR3 is made up of 13 amino acids. CDR3 amino acids: CAWSVGGDYEQYF. In nucleotides, the CDR3 is TGTGCCTGGAGCGTAGGCGGGGACTACGAGCAGTACTTC.

Only a few counts were recorded for this clonotype. The V call is TRBV5-1, the J call TRBJ2-5; 8 bases match TRBD1. The end of the DNA is better explained by TRBJ2-7, so the J call may be wrong. The CDR3 totals 14 residues. Germline CDR1 is SGHRS and CDR2 is YFSETQ. CDR3 nucleotide sequence: TGCGCCAGCAGCGCGTGGACAGGGTTCGACGAGCAGTACTTC. This translates into CASSAWTGFDEQYF.

The genes are TRBV6-5 and TRBJ2-1; 9 positions match TRBD1. In germline, CDR1 is MNHEY, CDR2 SVGAGI. The CDR3 contains 18 residues. V shed 4 bases, J shed 1 base, and the junction held 11 bases outside the gene matches. The CDR3 region is CASSSSRGGTGSYNEQFF. DNA of the CDR3: TGTGCCAGCAGTTCGAGTAGAGGCGGGACAGGGTCCTACAATGAGCAGTTCTTC.

This clonotype was seen only once. This chain links TRBV4-2 with TRBJ2-1; tentatively, D is TRBD2 (6 bases). Trimming removed 3 bases at V and 12 bases at J, with 9 bases between. This CDR3 has 11 residues. Germline CDR1 and CDR2: LGHNA and YNFKEQ. DNA for the CDR3: TGTGCCAGCAGCCACGACGGGGGGCAGTTCTTC. Protein sequence: CASSHDGGQFF.

The chain recombines TRBV29-1 with TRBJ2-4; TRBD2 aligns across 10 bases. This CDR3 contains 15 residues. From germline, CDR1 is SQVTM and CDR2 ANQGSEA. V lost 4 bases, J lost 4 bases, and 7 bases stayed unmatched. The CDR3 region has the DNA TGCAGCGTTGCGCGACTAGCGGGTAATAAAAACATTCAGTACTTC. Encoded protein: CSVARLAGNKNIQYF.

The chain has TRBV20-1 and TRBJ1-5; 8 bases are a match to TRBD1. Trimming took 5 bases from V and 2 from J; bases not matched to a gene: 5. CDR3 length: 14 amino acids. Germline V CDR1 and CDR2: DFQATT, SNEGSKA (reference sequence). As DNA, the CDR3 is TGCAGTGCTGGAGCAGGGGGCGGCAATCAGCCCCAGCATTTT. The encoded protein is CSAGAGGGNQPQHF.

The chain is built from TRBV27 and TRBJ2-7; TRBD1 aligns across 11 bases. V shed 4 bases, J shed 7 bases, and the junction held 15 bases outside the gene matches. The CDR3 sequence is 17 residues long. Germline V gene data show CDR1 as MNHEY and CDR2 as SMNVEV (reference sequence). The CDR3 spells CASSSYNSDRGLGEQYF. The DNA for the CDR3 is TGTGCCAGCAGTTCTTACAACTCGGACAGGGGGCTAGGGGAGCAGTACTTC.

This chain links TRBV7-2 with TRBJ2-1; 9 bases are a match to TRBD2. Unmatched junction bases numbered 12, after V lost 6 bases and J lost 9 bases. The CDR3 extends over 15 amino acids. In germline, CDR1 is SGHTA, CDR2 FQGNSA. CDR3 protein: CASRQGLADFAEQFF. DNA of the CDR3: TGTGCCAGCAGACAGGGACTAGCCGATTTTGCTGAGCAGTTCTTC. The full variable domain, in which reference TRBV7-2 and TRBJ2-1 provide the parts outside the CDR3, is GAGVSQSPSNKVTEKGKDVELRCDPISGHTALYWYRQSLGQGLEFLIYFQGNSAPDKSGLPSDRFSAERTGGSVSTLTIQRTQQEDSAVYLCASRQGLADFAEQFFGPGTRLTVL.

This chain joins TRBV12-3 or TRBV12-4 and TRBJ2-3, with D perhaps matching TRBD2 (5 bases). The length of the CDR3 is 15 residues. The ends were cut back, 5 bases at V and 4 bases at J, with 16 bases in the middle. The CDR3 sequence: CASSQDSGSADTQYF. For the CDR3, the DNA is TGTGCCAGCAGTCAGGACTCAGGAAGCGCAGATACGCAGTATTTT.

The rearrangement links TRBV10-3 to TRBJ2-3; 11 bases align to TRBD2. Losses at the gene ends were 6 bases for V and 2 bases for J; bases not matched to a gene: 10. CDR1 and CDR2 from the germline V gene are ENHRY and SYGVKD. There are 17 residues in the CDR3. CDR3 DNA sequence: TGTGCCATCAGCCCCCCGGGACTAGCGGACCTCACAGATACGCAGTATTTT. The encoded protein is CAISPPGLADLTDTQYF.

J is TRBJ2-1 and V is TRBV29-1; 9 bases map to TRBD1. V shed 7 bases and J 13 bases; nucleotides not matched to a gene: 11. From germline, CDR1 is SQVTM and CDR2 ANQGSEA. The CDR3 is 12 residues long. The CDR3 coding sequence is TGCAGCGCCGACCGGGACAGGGTAACCCAGTTCTTC. This gives the protein CSADRDRVTQFF.

This clonotype was counted only a few times. The V gene is TRBV7-3, the J gene TRBJ2-5; 14 nucleotides line up with TRBD2. Per germline, CDR1 SGHTA and CDR2 FQGTGA. V gave up 6 bases and J gave up 4 bases; unmatched junction bases: 7. The CDR3 totals 16 residues. The CDR3 DNA reads TGTGCCAGCAGTAAAGGACTAGCGGGGGGTCCAGAGACCCAGTACTTC. Protein: CASSKGLAGGPETQYF.

This clonotype was observed a few times. In DNA form, the CDR3 reads TGTGCCAGCAGCTTAGGAGGGGGGCGAACTGAAGCTTTCTTT. Protein product: CASSLGGGRTEAFF. This chain connects TRBV7-2 to TRBJ1-1; tentative D call: TRBD1 (6 bases). This CDR3 is built from 14 residues. V lost 1 base and J lost 5, with 11 bases in between. Germline CDR1 and CDR2: SGHTA and FQGNSA.

In this sample, this clonotype turned up a few times. J is TRBJ1-2 and V is TRBV3-1, with 9 bases aligning to TRBD1. Germline assignment: CDR1 LGHDT and CDR2 YNNKEL (reference sequence). The CDR3 spans 14 residues. The junction had 7 bases not matched to a gene; V was cut back by 4 bases and J by 7 bases. CDR3: CASSLRTGESGYTF. As DNA, the CDR3 is TGTGCCAGCAGCCTTCGGACAGGGGAGTCTGGCTACACCTTC.

This clonotype was found a few times. The chain has TRBV6-4 and TRBJ2-3; D is perhaps TRBD1 (6 bases). V was pared by 4 bases and J by 0 bases, with 11 bases between. CDR1 MRHNA and CDR2 SNTAGT come from the germline V gene. This CDR3 region has 15 residues. The CDR3 coding sequence is TGTGCCAGCAGTGCAACCCAGGGGAGCACAGATACGCAGTATTTT. Translation gives CASSATQGSTDTQYF.

The rearrangement links TRBV9 to TRBJ2-3; D is unclear. V was cut by 0 bases and J by 4 bases, with 6 bases left in between. The CDR3 loop spans 13 amino acids. Germline-derived CDR1 and CDR2 are SGDLS and YYNGEE. In DNA form, the CDR3 reads TGTGCCAGCAGCGTAGGTGCGCCAGATACGCAGTATTTT. Translation: CASSVGAPDTQYF.

Only one count was recorded for this clonotype. The chain links TRBV5-1 to TRBJ1-1; D is possibly TRBD1 (6 bases). Germline V gives CDR1 SGHRS, CDR2 YFSETQ. CDR3 length: 14 amino acids. The V end lost 2 bases, the J end lost 1 base, and 9 bases lay between the germline ends. The CDR3 coding sequence is TGCGCCAGCAGCTTTACAGGGACGAACACTGAAGCTTTCTTT. Protein product: CASSFTGTNTEAFF. The variable domain in full, completed from reference TRBV5-1 and TRBJ1-1, reads KAGVTQTPRYLIKTRGQQVTLSCSPISGHRSVSWYQQTPGQGLQFLFEYFSETQRNKGNFPGRFSGRQFSNSRSEMNVSTLELGDSALYLCASSFTGTNTEAFFGQGTRLTVV.

The rearrangement links TRBV11-2 to TRBJ2-4, with D perhaps matching TRBD2 (5 bases). The DNA matches TRBJ2-7 better at its end, which makes the J call doubtful. Germline CDR1 SGHAT, CDR2 FQNNGV. The CDR3 totals 14 residues. CDR3 protein: CASSLAGWEYEQYF. DNA for the CDR3: TGTGCCAGCAGCTTGGCGGGCTGGGAGTACGAGCAGTACTTC.

The count of this clonotype is one. The chain couples TRBV12-3 or TRBV12-4 to TRBJ2-3; 8 bases match TRBD2. The CDR3 runs to 14 residues. With V trimmed by 8 bases and J by 1 base, 5 bases remained unmatched. CDR3 amino acids: CASPTSDRTDTQYF. In DNA, the CDR3 is TGTGCCAGCCCGACTAGCGACCGCACAGATACGCAGTATTTT.

This clonotype was observed a few times. The chain carries TRBV15 and TRBJ2-7; 8 bases fit TRBD1. This CDR3 spans 15 amino acids. The ends lost 5 bases at V and 4 bases at J; junction bases unmatched: 10. Germline CDR1 reads LNHNV; CDR2 reads YYDKDF (reference sequence). The CDR3 is CATSGRDRQRYEQYF. The CDR3 bases are TGTGCCACCAGCGGAAGGGACAGGCAGAGGTACGAGCAGTACTTC.

This chain uses TRBV7-4 with TRBJ1-2; 11 bases map to TRBD1. Germline CDR1 SGHVT, CDR2 SQSDAQ. J lost 4 bases, V lost 2 bases, and 6 bases had no gene match. The CDR3 consists of 16 residues. CDR3 protein: CASSLLGDRGFYGYTF. As DNA, the CDR3 is TGTGCCAGCAGCTTACTGGGGGACAGGGGGTTCTATGGCTACACCTTC.

This clonotype occurred a few times. The chain couples TRBV9 to TRBJ2-1, with no clear D. V was clipped by 3 bases and J by 15 bases, with 13 bases between them. The CDR3 consists of 11 residues. Germline V gene lookup returns CDR1 SGDLS and CDR2 YYNGEE. CDR3 sequence (DNA): TGTGCCAGCAGCGCTCAGGAGTCGCTGTTCTTC. This codes for CASSAQESLFF.

This chain links TRBV7-3 with TRBJ2-1, with 9 bases that match TRBD1. The J segment lost 8 bases and the V segment lost 5 bases, leaving 10 bases of the junction unmatched. This CDR3 comprises 15 residues. Per germline, CDR1 SGHTA and CDR2 FQGTGA. The CDR3 DNA sequence: TGTGCCAGCAGCCATCCGGGACAGGGAGCCCATGAGCAGTTCTTC. Protein sequence: CASSHPGQGAHEQFF.